The 21 T cell receptor beta chains reported below all come from one sample, sequenced in a study of blood T cells in healthy people across ages. The second PCR ran roughly 7 to 12 cycles with a sample-barcoded 5' primer and J-beta primers. TCRdb analysed the 5' RACE reads with MiXCR anew, one entry per CDR3 protein. The repertoire has around 1,900,000 distinct CDR3 sequences, approximately 40% of them found once; the top ten carry more than 20%. The sample was blood. These receptors were collected from a human donor in good health.

This sequence joins TRBV20-1 and TRBJ2-7; 9 bases fit TRBD1. There are 14 residues in the CDR3. V gave up 4 bases and J gave up 4 bases; unmatched junction bases: 8. Germline CDR1 and CDR2: DFQATT and SNEGSKA (reference sequence). The CDR3 loop is CSATQTGGLYEQYF. CDR3 DNA sequence: TGCAGTGCTACCCAGACAGGGGGTTTGTACGAGCAGTACTTC.

The chain has TRBV11-2 and TRBJ1-1; D might be TRBD1 (5 bases). The CDR3 is made up of 19 amino acids. Germline CDR1 and CDR2: SGHAT and FQNNGV. V dropped 5 bases and J dropped 1 base, with 26 bases sitting between them. The CDR3 reads CASSPRGREDGVGNTEAFF. The DNA of the CDR3 is TGTGCCAGCAGCCCCCGGGGCAGGGAGGATGGTGTTGGGAACACTGAAGCTTTCTTT.

J is TRBJ2-6 and V is TRBV4-1, with D perhaps matching TRBD1 (5 bases). The ends were cut back, 0 bases at V and 2 bases at J, with 8 bases in the middle. CDR1 and CDR2 (germline): MGHRA, YSYEKL. The CDR3 consists of 16 residues. The CDR3 DNA is TGCGCCAGCAGCCAAGAAGGGGCAGCTGGGGCCAACGTCCTGACTTTC. Encoded protein: CASSQEGAAGANVLTF.

CDR3 loop: CASSLGAGTVLPQHF. The CDR3 region has the DNA TGTGCCAGCAGTTTAGGAGCCGGGACAGTGTTGCCCCAGCATTTT. This rearrangement joins TRBV12-3 or TRBV12-4 to TRBJ1-5, with 7 bases lining up with TRBD1. The ends lost 1 base at V and 9 bases at J; junction bases unmatched: 9. This CDR3 region has 15 residues.

This clonotype was seen just once. The junction differs from germline at one of its ends, possibly a read error. J is TRBJ2-7 and V is TRBV28, with TRBD1 matching over 9 bases. Near its end, the DNA agrees better with TRBJ2-5, so the J call may be wrong. The CDR3 extends over 15 amino acids. Germline CDR1 MDHEN, CDR2 SYDVKM. CDR3 loop: CACSLRGQGMETQYF. DNA for the CDR3: TGTGCCTGCAGTTTACGGGGACAGGGAATGGAGACCCAGTACTTC.

The genes are TRBV7-9 and TRBJ2-1; 7 bases map to TRBD2. The germline gives CDR1 SEHNR, CDR2 FQNEAQ (reference sequence). V trimming: 4 bases; J trimming: 5 bases; junction bases outside the gene matches: 5. This CDR3 has 14 residues. CDR3 DNA: TGTGCCAGCAGCTGGGCTAGCGGAAACAATGAGCAGTTCTTC. It codes for CASSWASGNNEQFF. Full variable domain (rest looked up from reference TRBV7-9 and TRBJ2-1): DTGVSQNPRHKITKRGQNVTFRCDPISEHNRLYWYRQTLGQGPEFLTYFQNEAQLEKSRLLSDRFSAERPKGSFSTLEIQRTEQGDSAMYLCASSWASGNNEQFFGPGTRLTVL.

The chain has TRBV6-5 and TRBJ1-2, with no clear D. The length of the CDR3 is 13 residues. The V end lost 2 bases, the J end lost 7 bases, and 11 bases lay between the germline ends. Germline assignment: CDR1 MNHEY and CDR2 SVGAGI. The DNA of the CDR3 is TGTGCCAGCAGTTACGGACGGCACTGTGGCTACACCTTC. Its translation: CASSYGRHCGYTF.

For this clonotype: At one end, the junction sequence differs from germline, possibly due to a read error. The chain links TRBV28 to TRBJ2-3; possible D gene TRBD1, 6 bases. Germline CDR1 MDHEN, CDR2 SYDVKM. This CDR3 region has 15 residues. The CDR3 DNA follows: TGCGCCGGCAGTGGCGGACAGCAAATCACAGATACGCAGTATTTT. Protein: CAGSGGQQITDTQYF.

Details on this clonotype: One junction end does not reproduce the germline sequence, and a read error may be involved. The rearrangement uses TRBV5-6 and TRBJ2-1, with 8 bases fitting TRBD2. The CDR3 spans 13 residues. Germline-derived CDR1 and CDR2 are SGHDT and YYEEEE. The CDR3: CASSWGLVREQVF. As DNA, the CDR3 is TGTGCCAGCAGCTGGGGACTAGTCAGAGAGCAGGTCTTC.

This clonotype was detected a few times. The V and J genes are TRBV7-9 and TRBJ1-5; 7 bases match TRBD1. V gave up 5 bases and J gave up 8 bases; unmatched junction bases: 3. CDR1 and CDR2 (germline): SEHNR, FQNEAQ (reference sequence). The CDR3 runs to 12 residues. CDR3 protein: CASSRQGEPQHF. The CDR3 coding sequence is TGTGCCAGCAGCCGACAGGGCGAGCCCCAGCATTTT.

The chain links TRBV12-3 or TRBV12-4 to TRBJ2-1; D gene uncertain. V lost 3 bases and J lost 9, with 12 bases in between. CDR3 length equals 13 residues. The CDR3 sequence: CASSFEDPAEQFF. DNA for the CDR3: TGTGCCAGCAGTTTTGAAGATCCAGCTGAGCAGTTCTTC.

This clonotype was counted between two and nine times. The chain combines TRBV12-3 or TRBV12-4 with TRBJ2-1, with D perhaps TRBD1 (5 bases). Trimming shortened V by 5 bases and J by 4 bases, and 12 bases separated the two germline ends. The CDR3 has 14 residues. This CDR3 reads CASSQGYRYNEQFF. CDR3 nucleotides: TGTGCCAGCAGTCAGGGCTATCGGTACAATGAGCAGTTCTTC.

The chain employs TRBV20-1 and TRBJ2-1, with 9 positions matching TRBD2. This CDR3 comprises 15 residues. The J segment lost 4 bases and the V segment lost 3 bases, leaving 7 bases of the junction unmatched. Germline V gene sequence: CDR1 DFQATT, CDR2 SNEGSKA (reference sequence). CDR3 nucleotides: TGCAGTGCTAGGCAGGGACTAGCAGTGTACAATGAGCAGTTCTTC. Amino acids: CSARQGLAVYNEQFF.

In its sample, this clonotype was seen a few times. This chain links TRBV10-3 with TRBJ2-2; TRBD1 is a possible D gene (6 bases). This CDR3 has 17 amino acids. The germline CDR1 and CDR2 sequences are ENHRY and SYGVKD. V shed 6 bases and J shed 1 base, with 18 bases lying between them. The CDR3 sequence is CAISRSQGQRNTGELFF. CDR3 in DNA: TGTGCCATCAGCCGATCGCAGGGACAAAGGAACACCGGGGAGCTGTTTTTT.

The V and J genes are TRBV6-6 and TRBJ1-2; a weak D match, TRBD1 (6 bases). V was trimmed by 6 bases and J by 4 bases, leaving 9 bases between them. Germline V gene lookup returns CDR1 MNHNY and CDR2 SVGAGI (reference sequence). This CDR3 has 12 residues. The CDR3 is CASRTGRYGYTF. CDR3 DNA: TGTGCCAGCAGGACAGGCCGCTATGGCTACACCTTC.

This chain uses TRBV12-3 or TRBV12-4 with TRBJ1-6; D might be TRBD1 (5 bases). This CDR3 is built from 15 residues. V lost 2 bases and J 3 bases, leaving 8 bases between the germline ends. The DNA of the CDR3 is TGTGCCAGCAGTTTACGGGGGAACTATAATTCACCCCTCCACTTT. Amino acids: CASSLRGNYNSPLHF.

This chain uses TRBV12-3 or TRBV12-4 with TRBJ2-7; D might be TRBD1 (6 bases). There are 17 residues in the CDR3. Trimming shortened V by 3 bases and J by 0 bases, and 18 bases separated the two germline ends. CDR3: CASSLNPTGASSYEQYF. The CDR3 DNA is TGTGCCAGCAGTTTGAACCCGACAGGCGCGAGCTCCTACGAGCAGTACTTC.

This rearrangement joins TRBV10-3 to TRBJ2-7; 8 nucleotides align to TRBD1. The CDR3 runs to 16 residues. Germline CDR1 ENHRY, CDR2 SYGVKD. V lost 2 bases and J lost 6; bases outside the gene matches: 12. In DNA form, the CDR3 reads TGTGCCATCAGTGAGCCCGGGACAGGTGGGTCAGTCGAGCAGTACTTC. This gives the protein CAISEPGTGGSVEQYF.

The sample holds a few counts of this clonotype. The chain joins TRBV5-1 to TRBJ1-4, with D possibly TRBD1 on 5 matching bases. The V gene's germline CDR1 is SGHRS and CDR2 YFSETQ. The germline V and J ends were trimmed by 0 bases and 5 bases, with 11 bases remaining between them. The CDR3 sequence is 15 residues long. The CDR3 nucleotides read TGCGCCAGCAGCTTGGCCGGGGCAGGAAATGAAAAACTGTTTTTT. It yields the protein CASSLAGAGNEKLFF.

The rearrangement uses TRBV6-2 or TRBV6-3 and TRBJ2-3, with 7 bases matching TRBD1. There are 16 residues in the CDR3. The J segment lost 7 bases and the V segment lost 2 bases, leaving 12 bases of the junction unmatched. The V gene's germline CDR1 is MNHEY and CDR2 SVGEGT. CDR3 bases: TGTGCCAGCAGTTACAATCCTCCGGGACAGCTAAATACGCAGTATTTT. It codes for CASSYNPPGQLNTQYF.

The genes are TRBV10-3 and TRBJ2-3; maybe TRBD1 (5 bases). The CDR3 length is 13 residues. Trimming cost V 10 bases and J 4 bases, with 15 bases left between them. Germline V CDR1 and CDR2: ENHRY, SYGVKD. Here the CDR3 reads CATTVSLPDTQYF. CDR3 DNA: TGTGCCACGACAGTATCTCTACCAGATACGCAGTATTTT.